The 5 T cell receptor beta chains in this list originate from one sample, sequenced in a study of response to subunit inactivated influenza vaccine. Via MiXCR, TCRdb re-called the RT-PCR reads, giving one row per CDR3 protein. This table has under 950,000 distinct CDR3 sequences, 21% appearing once. Sequences were derived from PBMCs from blood, sampled more than 4 days after vaccination. These receptors all come from a man between 50 and 59 years old who received an inactivated influenza vaccine.

This clonotype was observed at least ten times. The chain uses TRBV4-1 and TRBJ1-2; no reliable D call. CDR3 size: 16 residues. The V end was cut by 0 bases, the J end by 6 bases, with 17 bases between. Germline-derived CDR1 and CDR2 are MGHRA and YSYEKL. The CDR3 DNA is TGCGCCAGCAGCCAAGATCTTAATGTCGGTGGAAATGGCTACACCTTC. Its translation is CASSQDLNVGGNGYTF.

This clonotype appeared many times. The rearrangement joins TRBV29-1 to TRBJ2-5; D perhaps matches TRBD1 (7 bases). CDR1 SQVTM and CDR2 ANQGSEA come from the germline V gene. Trimming pared 5 bases from V and 5 bases from J, leaving 24 bases between. This CDR3 region has 16 residues. This chain's CDR3 is CSVPRQGGPYGETQYF. The CDR3 coding sequence is TGCAGCGTTCCCCGACAGGGAGGTCCGTACGGGGAGACCCAGTACTTC. Complete variable domain (other parts from reference TRBV29-1 and TRBJ2-5): SAVISQKPSRDICQRGTSLTIQCQVDSQVTMMFWYRQQPGQSLTLIATANQGSEATYESGFVIDKFPISRPNLTFSTLTVSNMSPEDSSIYLCSVPRQGGPYGETQYFGPGTRLLVL.

This clonotype turned up a few times. The rearrangement uses TRBV15 and TRBJ2-5; perhaps TRBD2 as D (6 bases). Looked up from germline, CDR1 is LNHNV and CDR2 is YYDKDF (reference sequence). CDR3 length: 13 residues. Trimming stripped 6 bases from V and 0 bases from J, with 8 bases between. CDR3 residues: CATRLADQETQYF. The CDR3 DNA reads TGTGCCACCAGATTAGCGGACCAAGAGACCCAGTACTTC.

The chain has TRBV6-2 or TRBV6-3 and TRBJ2-7; D gene unclear. This CDR3 has 13 amino acids. The V end lost 2 bases, the J end lost 6 bases, and 11 bases lay between the germline ends. In germline, CDR1 is MNHEY, CDR2 SVGEGT. DNA of the CDR3: TGTGCCAGCAGTTACCAACCAGCCGGCGAGCAGTACTTC. It codes for CASSYQPAGEQYF.

This clonotype was recorded a few times. This chain joins TRBV20-1 and TRBJ2-1; TRBD2 might be the D (6 bases). Per germline, CDR1 DFQATT and CDR2 SNEGSKA (reference sequence). CDR3 length: 13 amino acids. Trimming removed 6 bases from V and 2 bases from J, with 11 bases in between. CDR3: CSARLDPYNEQFF. The CDR3 region has the DNA TGCAGTGCAAGACTAGATCCCTACAATGAGCAGTTCTTC.